This TCR beta chain originates from a study of T-cell reconstitution after alpha-beta-depleted transplantation in children (dated by TCRdb to the mid-2010s). For the study in its entirety: T-cell immune reconstitution after TCRalphabeta/CD19-depleted allogeneic hematopoietic cell transplantation in children was quantitatively tracked in the study by means of TCR repertoire profiling.

The paper's findings and limits, for the study overall: The apparently early recovery of alphabetaT-cell counts about two months after transplant reportedly depended on only several hundred rapidly expanded clones that came from non-depleted graft cells. In some patients, the high TCRbeta diversity seen at day 60 was put down to recipient T cells and intrathymic progenitors that had survived conditioning. Hyperexpanded clone frequencies declined over subsequent months; after one year, T-cell counts and TCRbeta diversity were mostly attributed to newly produced T cells.

The sample's treatment or condition label, in plain terms: allogeneic hematopoietic cell transplantation with graft depleted of TCRalphabeta T cells and CD19 B cells. TCRalphabeta/CD19-depleted allogeneic hematopoietic cell grafts were given to the transplant recipients, all of whom were children. Sequences SEHNR (CDR1) and FQNEAQ (CDR2) are obtained from the germline V gene (reference sequence). Spanning cysteine to phenylalanine, the CDR3 consists of 17 amino acids. The sequence is cut down to CDR3 DNA, 51 bases in frame from base 1. Between the V and J ends, shortened by 1 base and 2 bases respectively, the junction contains 16 bases. As to this clonotype: Its specific antigen is unknown. The input lacks base qualities; no much larger clone sits a single base away.

Library prep was done by PCR. Sequencing took place on an Illumina HiSeq 2500. To normalize quantification of the TCRbeta repertoire, the TCR libraries were built with molecular barcoding that relied on unique molecular identifiers. The public sequencing data were trimmed at Q25 with fastp and processed into clonotypes with MiXCR by TCRdb, which kept only in-frame beta chains. CDR3 protein duplicates are merged, each entry listing the most common genes and DNA. Counted in this sample were a few hundred thousand distinct CDR3 sequences; 13% of them appeared once. Jointly, the top ten make up approximately 2.1% of the sample.

Sequencing used PBMCs, mostly from graft donor cells, obtained 360 days after TCRalphabeta/CD19-depleted stem cell transplant. The sequence links TRBV7-9 to TRBJ2-3; a weak D assignment points to TRBD1 (6 bases agree). The origin of this receptor is a male patient aged 10 to 17 who had a stem cell transplant for acute myeloid leukemia, so the T cells may come from the graft donor. The DNA is TGTGCCAGCAGCTTAGAGGCAGGGGAAACTATCACAGATACGCAGTATTTT. Translated, it reads CASSLEAGETITDTQYF.